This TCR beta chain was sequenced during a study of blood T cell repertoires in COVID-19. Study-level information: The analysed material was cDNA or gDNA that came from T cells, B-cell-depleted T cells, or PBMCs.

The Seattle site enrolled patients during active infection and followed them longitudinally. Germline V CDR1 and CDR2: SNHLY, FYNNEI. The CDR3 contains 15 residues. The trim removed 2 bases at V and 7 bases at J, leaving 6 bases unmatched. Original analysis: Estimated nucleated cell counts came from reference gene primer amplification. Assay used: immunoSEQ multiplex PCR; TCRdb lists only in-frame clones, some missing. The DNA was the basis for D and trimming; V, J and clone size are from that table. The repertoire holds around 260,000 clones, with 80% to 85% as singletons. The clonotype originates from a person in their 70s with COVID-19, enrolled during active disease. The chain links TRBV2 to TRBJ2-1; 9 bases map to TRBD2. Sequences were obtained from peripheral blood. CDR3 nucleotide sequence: TGTGCCAGCAGTGAACTAGCGGGGCAAGTAAATGAGCAGTTCTTC. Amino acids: CASSELAGQVNEQFF.